What follows describes a single T cell receptor beta chain. CDR3 length: 14 amino acids. The germline gives CDR1 MNHNS, CDR2 SASEGT. Losses at the gene ends were 2 bases for V and 8 bases for J; bases not matched to a gene: 3. These data are taken from a study of T cells in Graves' hyperthyroidism and ophthalmopathy. Initially, at the first diagnosis of hyperthyroidism and before any ophthalmopathy symptoms, blood was sampled. The investigators amplified TCR beta CDR3 regions from RNA transcripts. HTBI primers drove first-round RT-PCR of the TCR CDR3. One entry per CDR3 protein results from TCRdb running MiXCR on the multiplex PCR reads. The sample carries 110,000 to 150,000 distinct CDR3 sequences, more than 20% recorded once.

The gene calls are TRBV6-1 and TRBJ2-2; 9 bases map to TRBD1. The TCR originated in a woman in her forties or fifties with Graves' hyperthyroidism that later progressed to Graves' ophthalmopathy. Sequenced material: blood. CDR3 nucleotide sequence: TGTGCCAGCAGTGAATTACAGGGGGCGGGGGAGCTGTTTTTT. Translation: CASSELQGAGELFF.